This TCR beta chain came from a study of cytomegalovirus exposure and HLA in healthy donors. This cohort consisted of healthy bone marrow donors. PCR used 60 Vbeta primers and 13 Jbeta primers. Source study methods: A later analysis tallied some 80 million unique TCR beta chains, around 12 million of them shared. Sequenced by immunoSEQ multiplex PCR; TCRdb stores in-frame clones only, minus some. V and J calls and clone size follow that table, whereas D and trimming were derived from the DNA. The repertoire holds some 120,000 clones, with 65% as singletons. Whole-study results and caveats: Data from an earlier analysis indicated that most TCR beta V segments were productive either about 90% or about 30% of the time.

Regarding this clone: Its antigen is not known.

There are 15 residues in the CDR3. With 0 bases clipped from V and 7 bases from J, the junction kept 10 bases outside the gene matches. The germline CDR1 and CDR2 sequences are GTSNPN and SVGIG (reference sequence). The V and J genes are TRBV30 and TRBJ1-1; 8 nucleotides agree with TRBD1. The sequence was collected from a woman aged 40 to 49 in good health and CMV-seropositive. Sequencing input: PBMCs. The chain's CDR3 is CAWSVTDRERGEAFF. DNA for the CDR3: TGTGCCTGGAGTGTGACGGACAGGGAGCGGGGTGAAGCTTTCTTT.